This T cell receptor (beta chain) was profiled in a study of technical replicates of blood from several donors. Sequencing used immunoSEQ multiplex PCR; TCRdb keeps in-frame clones, though not all of them. The table lists some 80,000 clones, approximately 95% of them singletons. CDR3 size: 19 residues. V was clipped by 1 base and J by 0 bases, with 21 bases between them. CDR1 is MDHEN, CDR2 SYDVKM, per germline. The V call is TRBV28, the J call TRBJ1-1, with TRBD1 as a possible D gene (6 bases). The specimen was T cells isolated from PBMCs. This clonotype was sampled from a human donor in good health. The CDR3 is CASSLLFKLVGAMNTEAFF. The CDR3 DNA follows: TGTGCCAGCAGTTTATTATTTAAGCTAGTGGGGGCTATGAACACTGAAGCTTTCTTT.